The 12 T cell receptor beta chains presented below share a single source sample, sequenced in a study of blood T cell repertoires in COVID-19. Generated by immunoSEQ multiplex PCR, the TCRdb table keeps only in-frame clones and is missing some. The table lists around 190,000 clones, roughly 90% of them singletons. The sequencing sample was made of peripheral blood. All receptors come from a man over 45 with COVID-19, enrolled during active disease.

The rearrangement uses TRBV7-2 and TRBJ1-1, with 7 bases lining up with TRBD1. CDR1 and CDR2 from the germline V gene are SGHTA and FQGNSA. The ends lost 1 base at V and 1 base at J; junction bases unmatched: 0. The CDR3 loop spans 14 amino acids. For the CDR3, the DNA is TGTGCCAGCAGCTTAGGGACAGGGAACACTGAAGCTTTCTTT. Amino acids: CASSLGTGNTEAFF. The full variable domain, rest sourced from reference TRBV7-2 and TRBJ1-1, is GAGVSQSPSNKVTEKGKDVELRCDPISGHTALYWYRQSLGQGLEFLIYFQGNSAPDKSGLPSDRFSAERTGGSVSTLTIQRTQQEDSAVYLCASSLGTGNTEAFFGQGTRLTVV.

The chain combines TRBV7-8 with TRBJ1-1, with unresolved D. The length of the CDR3 is 14 residues. V was pared by 5 bases and J by 2 bases, with 12 bases between. Germline lookup yields CDR1 SGHVS and CDR2 FQNEAQ. The CDR3 nucleotides are TGTGCCAGCAGCCCCCGCGGAGTTAACACTGAAGCTTTCTTT. The encoded protein is CASSPRGVNTEAFF.

The chain has TRBV5-4 and TRBJ1-1, with D uncertain. Germline V gene lookup returns CDR1 SGHNT and CDR2 YYREEE (reference sequence). The V and J ends lost 6 bases and 5 bases respectively, with 20 bases between them. CDR3 size: 15 residues. Here the CDR3 DNA reads TGTGCCAGCACTTCCGGGATATCACGGGAGACTGAAGCTTTCTTT. Encoded protein: CASTSGISRETEAFF.

This clone showed up just once. The chain is built from TRBV7-2 and TRBJ2-1; TRBD2 matches at 7 bases. The length of the CDR3 is 15 residues. From germline, CDR1 is SGHTA and CDR2 FQGNSA. The ends lost 5 bases at V and 2 bases at J; junction bases unmatched: 6. In nucleotides, the CDR3 is TGTGCCAGCAGCACGAGAGCGGGAACCTACAATGAGCAGTTCTTC. Its translation: CASSTRAGTYNEQFF.

The CDR3 DNA is TGTGCCAGCAACCGGGACAGGGCTCTCTCTGGAAACACCATATATTTT. It specifies CASNRDRALSGNTIYF. The V gene is TRBV19, the J gene TRBJ1-3; 9 nucleotides agree with TRBD1. The germline V gene has CDR1 LNHDA and CDR2 SQIVND (reference sequence). This CDR3 has 16 residues. The J segment lost 0 bases and the V segment lost 9 bases, leaving 9 bases of the junction unmatched. Full variable domain (missing parts from reference TRBV19 and TRBJ1-3): DGGITQSPKYLFRKEGQNVTLSCEQNLNHDAMYWYRQDPGQGLRLIYYSQIVNDFQKGDIAEGYSVSREKKESFPLTVTSAQKNPTAFYLCASNRDRALSGNTIYFGEGSWLTVV.

The chain joins TRBV3-1 (or the pseudogene TRBV3-2) to TRBJ1-6; a weak D match, TRBD1 (5 bases). The CDR3 spans 14 residues. V was pared by 3 bases and J by 10 bases, with 13 bases between. Germline CDR1 is LGHDT and CDR2 is YNNKEL (reference sequence). The CDR3 nucleotides are TGTGCCAGCAGCCAGGTCAGGGTAAACTCACCCCTCCACTTT. Translating it yields CASSQVRVNSPLHF.

The chain has TRBV30 and TRBJ1-1; possible D gene TRBD1, 6 bases. V shed 5 bases and J shed 1 base, with 20 bases lying between them. CDR1 and CDR2 (germline): GTSNPN, SVGIG (reference sequence). The CDR3 covers 16 residues. As DNA, the CDR3 is TGTGCCTGGGGGAGTAGTGGGGGCCTATGGAACACTGAAGCTTTCTTT. This sequence encodes CAWGSSGGLWNTEAFF. Complete variable domain (other parts from reference TRBV30 and TRBJ1-1): SQTIHQWPATLVQPVGSPLSLECTVEGTSNPNLYWYRQAAGRGLQLLFYSVGIGQISSEVPQNLSASRPQDRQFILSSKKLLLSDSGFYLCAWGSSGGLWNTEAFFGQGTRLTVV.

CDR3 protein: CASSPRTGAYEQYF. CDR3 nucleotides: TGTGCCAGTAGTCCGAGGACAGGGGCCTACGAGCAGTACTTC. The J gene is TRBJ2-7, the V gene TRBV19; TRBD1 agrees at 9 bases. The germline CDR1 and CDR2 sequences are LNHDA and SQIVND (reference sequence). The CDR3 covers 14 residues. With V trimmed by 5 bases and J by 2 bases, 4 bases remained unmatched.

This clone was seen once. The chain has TRBV30 and TRBJ1-5; TRBD1 is a possible D gene (6 bases). The germline V gene has CDR1 GTSNPN and CDR2 SVGIG (reference sequence). The CDR3 sequence is 14 residues long. Trimming stripped 0 bases from V and 8 bases from J, with 14 bases between. CDR3 DNA: TGTGCCTGGAGTGTGGTGCAGGGGTTAAAGCCCCAGCATTTT. Amino acids: CAWSVVQGLKPQHF.

This chain uses TRBV5-4 with TRBJ2-1; TRBD2 matches at 8 bases. CDR3 length equals 15 residues. Losses at the gene ends were 4 bases for V and 4 bases for J; bases not matched to a gene: 7. The germline CDR1 and CDR2 sequences are SGHNT and YYREEE (reference sequence). The CDR3 reads CASSPTGTRYNEQFF. CDR3 DNA sequence: TGTGCCAGCAGCCCCACCGGGACTAGATACAATGAGCAGTTCTTC.

Comments on this clone: A read error may be the cause here, since a much bigger clone is one base away. J is TRBJ1-6 and V is TRBV7-9, with unresolved D. The CDR3 is 15 amino acids. Trimming left V 1 base short and J 0 bases short, with 4 bases between. Per the germline V gene, CDR1 is SEHNR and CDR2 is FQNEAQ (reference sequence). The CDR3 loop is CASSLESSYNSPLHF. For the CDR3, the DNA is TGTGCCAGCAGCTTAGAGAGCTCCTATAATTCACCCCTCCACTTT.

The rearrangement joins TRBV5-4 to TRBJ2-2; the match to TRBD2 covers 11 bases. Unmatched junction bases numbered 1, after V lost 2 bases and J lost 1 base. Germline V gene sequence: CDR1 SGHNT, CDR2 YYREEE (reference sequence). The CDR3 consists of 16 residues. The CDR3 nucleotides read TGTGCCAGCAGCTTCGGGACTAGCGGGAACACCGGGGAGCTGTTTTTT. It yields the protein CASSFGTSGNTGELFF.